The source of this T cell receptor beta chain is a study of blood T cell repertoires in COVID-19. Study as a whole: Sites across the United States, Italy and Spain contributed samples from acute and convalescent COVID-19. From T cells, B-cell-depleted T cells, or PBMCs came the material, which was cDNA or gDNA.

As processed by the authors: Amplification of reference gene primers was used by the study to estimate nucleated cell counts. Clones were read by immunoSEQ multiplex PCR, and TCRdb kept only the in-frame ones, dropping some. The V and J calls and clone size were taken over from that table, and D and trimming were inferred from the DNA. The sample holds about 250,000 clones; 80% to 90% are singletons and the top ten take approximately 1.4%. CDR3 length: 10 amino acids. Trimming left V 5 bases short and J 6 bases short, with 4 bases between. This sequence originates from a man older than 75 with acute or convalescent COVID-19. Sequencing used peripheral blood. This chain joins TRBV12-3 or TRBV12-4 and TRBJ1-2; D not certain. For the CDR3, the DNA is TGTGCCAGCAGTCGCGATGGCTACACCTTC. This sequence encodes CASSRDGYTF.